This T cell receptor beta chain was identified in a study of T cell responses to AZD1222 COVID-19 vaccine. Concerning this clone: Its specificity is not known.

The germline V gene has CDR1 ENHRY and CDR2 SYGVKD. This CDR3 has 15 residues. V gave up 6 bases and J gave up 1 base, with 15 bases separating them. Profiling relied on immunoSEQ multiplex PCR, and the TCRdb table lists in-frame clones only, not all of them. The sample lists some 130,000 clones, approximately 88% occurring once. Regarding the study as a whole: Mostly white British, mostly female donors; authors suggested clonal diversity may be underestimated. Compared with day 0, the breadth and depth of the Spike-specific TCR repertoire rose significantly after two doses of AZD1222.

This receptor was obtained from an adult in good health. This sample comprised peripheral blood, obtained on day 0 of AZD1222 vaccination. The chain couples TRBV10-3 to TRBJ1-1, with D unclear. The CDR3: CAISETGPTNTEAFF. The CDR3 region has the DNA TGTGCCATCAGCGAGACCGGGCCTACGAACACTGAAGCTTTCTTT.